Included here is one T cell receptor beta chain sequence, with context. Its antigen is unknown. This sample is drawn from a study of radiation and T cells in renal cell carcinoma. Whole-study context: Nephrectomy followed 15 Gy stereotactic body radiation by 4 weeks. Study outcomes and limitations: No pretreatment tumor biopsies were available for baseline clonotypes.

Method: immunoSEQ multiplex PCR; TCRdb's copy keeps in-frame clones and lacks some. This repertoire shows fewer than 150,000 clones, 88% found once; its top ten account for about 5.6%. The CDR3 is 14 amino acids. Trimming left V 5 bases short and J 0 bases short, with 9 bases between. Per the germline V gene, CDR1 is LNHDA and CDR2 is SQIVND (reference sequence). Time point reported: blood 2 weeks post-SBRT. Stated treatment: 15 Gy SBRT to primary tumor, nephrectomy 4 weeks later. The patient's renal cell carcinoma had clear cell pathology. This TCR was sampled from an older woman with renal cell carcinoma. Source: blood, taken from a patient whose treatment included radiotherapy and nephrectomy. The rearrangement links TRBV19 to TRBJ2-3; either TRBD1 or TRBD2 may supply D (5 bases each). The CDR3 sequence is CASSPRDSTDTQYF. The CDR3 nucleotides read TGTGCCAGTAGTCCCCGGGACAGCACAGATACGCAGTATTTT.